Listed here are 5 T cell receptor beta chains from one sample, sequenced in a study of T cells in Graves' hyperthyroidism and ophthalmopathy. Amplification yielded TCR beta CDR3 regions, with RNA transcripts as the source. The TCR CDR3 first-round RT-PCR relied on the HTBI primer set. Each CDR3 protein gets one entry after TCRdb re-called the multiplex PCR reads with MiXCR. The sample records 660,000 or so distinct CDR3 sequences, roughly 20% being singletons. Input material: blood. The receptors here all came from a man aged 30-40 years with Graves' ophthalmopathy.

In this sample, this clonotype turned up many times. The J gene is TRBJ1-5, the V gene TRBV7-8; D call uncertain. Germline V gives CDR1 SGHVS, CDR2 FQNEAQ. The germline V and J ends were trimmed by 5 bases and 2 bases, with 16 bases remaining between them. This CDR3 has 16 amino acids. CDR3 DNA: TGTGCCAGCAGCCCCGGGATGGAGCCACGCAATCAGCCCCAGCATTTT. Residues: CASSPGMEPRNQPQHF.

The chain couples TRBV6-2 or TRBV6-3 to TRBJ2-6, with D uncertain. CDR3 length: 17 amino acids. Germline V gives CDR1 MNHEY, CDR2 SVGEGT. V lost 5 bases, J lost 0 bases, and 14 bases lay in between. The CDR3 DNA reads TGTGCCAGCAGTAGATACCCAGGCCTCTCTGGGGCCAACGTCCTGACTTTC. Its translation: CASSRYPGLSGANVLTF.

CDR3 sequence: CSVDSFMNTEAFF. The DNA for the CDR3 is TGCAGCGTTGACAGTTTCATGAACACTGAAGCTTTCTTT. The chain joins TRBV29-1 to TRBJ1-1; D is unclear. Germline CDR1 reads SQVTM; CDR2 reads ANQGSEA. The CDR3 is made up of 13 amino acids. Deletions cut 3 bases from V and 0 bases from J, with 8 bases between. Filled out from reference TRBV29-1 and TRBJ1-1, the complete variable domain reads SAVISQKPSRDICQRGTSLTIQCQVDSQVTMMFWYRQQPGQSLTLIATANQGSEATYESGFVIDKFPISRPNLTFSTLTVSNMSPEDSSIYLCSVDSFMNTEAFFGQGTRLTVV.

This clonotype was seen a handful of times. The chain carries TRBV28 and TRBJ1-4; D is undetermined. This CDR3 has 18 residues. V shed 2 bases and J shed 0 bases, with 16 bases lying between them. Germline CDR1 MDHEN, CDR2 SYDVKM. As DNA, the CDR3 is TGTGCCAGCAGTTTAGGAGGAGGGTTGAAGACAACTAATGAAAAACTGTTTTTT. Amino acid sequence: CASSLGGGLKTTNEKLFF.

In this sample, this clonotype turned up a few times. V is TRBV20-1 and J is TRBJ2-4, with TRBD1 matching 8 bases. This CDR3 contains 14 residues. Germline V gives CDR1 DFQATT, CDR2 SNEGSKA (reference sequence). V trimming: 6 bases; J trimming: 7 bases; junction bases outside the gene matches: 11. CDR3 coding DNA: TGCAGTGCACCCGAGACAGGGGCAGGGAACATTCAGTACTTC. Its translation is CSAPETGAGNIQYF.